The T cell receptor (beta chain) described here comes from a study of cytotoxic CD8 clonotypes in ibrutinib-treated CLL (dated by TCRdb to the early 2020s). The study in broad terms: The cohort included some 14 treatment-naive and fewer than 12 relapsed/refractory patients; roughly 17 were IGHV unmutated. Partial responses were observed in 24 patients and complete responses in 2; after a median follow-up of around 64 months, remission was maintained in about 15 patients and progression was observed in approximately 12. Response samples were obtained after a median of 12 months of treatment, with a range of about 6 to 36 months. Samples averaged roughly 280,000 productive templates and some 96,000 productive rearrangements. Of the roughly 86 people in the trial, approximately 26 had longitudinal samples available. Cryopreserved peripheral blood mononuclear cells were collected at three points: before therapy, at response, and at either sustained remission or disease progression. Every sample from remission and from progressive disease was obtained while the patients were still on ibrutinib. Beyond this particular receptor, the publication reports: Baseline clonality exceeded that of age-matched healthy donors and correlated strongly with circulating CD8+ T-cell counts. Sampling times were not matched between sustained-remission and progressing patients, and lymph node repertoires were not studied. Public clonotypes were found to be uncommon and were observed to contract or remain stable during treatment; the increase in clonality was shown to reflect expansion of private clonotypes at ibrutinib response. At ibrutinib response clonality went up, during sustained remission it held steady, and at progression it dropped back toward baseline.

A MiSeq instrument was used for deep resolution sequencing, which targeted depths ranging from 1 in 1 million up to 1 in 200,000 T cells, with coverage averaging 10x for each clonotype. The immunoSEQ hsTCRB Kit was used to generate the TCR beta libraries. Concerning the study's data processing: ImmunoSEQ Data Assistant and ImmunoSEQ Analyzer were used for data analysis, and V, D and J genes were assigned according to IMGT definitions. Clonality, with values ranging from 0 to 1, was calculated as one minus the normalized Shannon entropy of productive rearrangement frequencies. Only overrepresented clonotypes making up at least 0.05% of the repertoire of each patient were included in the public clonotype analysis. Some twelve repertoires from age-matched healthy donors, obtained from immuneACCESS, served as clonality controls. Imported from immuneACCESS, the table was reduced by TCRdb to in-frame sequences with V and J called. These copies leave out some clones; in studies compared against another copy, an unresolved V gene accounts for under half, and the cause of the remainder is not known. That table is the source of V, J and clone size, and D and trimming were worked out from the DNA. Here the sample has 130,000 to 150,000 clones; 70% to 80% occur a single time. The ten largest clonotypes hold around 13% of the sample.

With respect to this clone: Its recognized antigen is unknown. One base away there is no much larger clone; base qualities are not given.

Cut back by 10 bases and 5 bases, the V and J ends lie 12 bases apart. There are 12 amino acids in the CDR3, from cysteine to phenylalanine inclusive. The DNA shown is the 36-base CDR3, in frame from base 1. The germline V gene sets CDR1 to SGHDN and CDR2 to FVKESK. The time point label here, explained by the study, means: eleven to twelve months on ibrutinib. For TCR beta library preparation, 1.5 to 2 micrograms of genomic DNA was extracted from cryopreserved PBMCs. Longitudinal blood samples from CLL patients on ibrutinib monotherapy were analyzed using high-throughput TCR beta sequencing. The patients took part in an open-label, single-center phase 2 trial of ibrutinib monotherapy.

Material: PBMCs, obtained after 12 months of ibrutinib treatment. Recombination joined TRBV14 with TRBJ2-1; the D gene remains uncertain. The clonotype was recovered from a human donor with chronic lymphocytic leukemia. The nucleotide sequence is given as TGTGCCACAGAGGACGGACACAATGAGCAGTTCTTC. Its amino acids are CATEDGHNEQFF.